What follows are 30 T cell receptor beta chains derived from one specimen sequenced in a study of CD8+ T cells in alopecia areata. RNA was isolated and reverse transcribed to cDNA, the sequencing template. Using immunoSEQ multiplex PCR, the repertoire was profiled, and TCRdb retains in-frame clones only, with some absent. This repertoire shows 140,000 to 150,000 clones, roughly three fifths found once; its top ten account for about 6.8%. Sequencing was performed on CD4+ T cells sorted from blood, taken at week 0. These TCRs come from a human donor with alopecia areata.

The V call is TRBV5-1, the J call TRBJ2-1; 9 bases agree with TRBD2. Trimming at V came to 4 bases and at J to 7 bases, leaving 6 bases not matched to a gene. This CDR3 has 14 residues. In germline, CDR1 is SGHRS, CDR2 YFSETQ. Written as DNA, the CDR3 is TGCGCCAGCAGCCGGACTAGCGCAGGTAATGAGCAGTTCTTC. Translated: CASSRTSAGNEQFF.

This rearrangement joins TRBV29-1 to TRBJ1-2, with 7 bases lining up with TRBD1. The length of the CDR3 is 12 residues. Germline V gene sequence: CDR1 SQVTM, CDR2 ANQGSEA. With V trimmed by 6 bases and J by 1 base, 2 bases remained unmatched. CDR3 sequence: CSVGDSNYGYTF. The CDR3 DNA reads as TGCAGCGTGGGGGACAGTAACTATGGCTACACCTTC.

The DNA of the CDR3 is TGTGCCAGCAGTACTCGCAGGTCCTACGAGCAGTACTTC. Residues: CASSTRRSYEQYF. The chain has TRBV2 and TRBJ2-7; D is unresolved. The CDR3 sequence is 13 residues long. Trimming shortened V by 5 bases and J by 1 base, and 9 bases separated the two germline ends. Germline V CDR1 and CDR2: SNHLY, FYNNEI.

The V and J genes are TRBV27 and TRBJ2-7; D ambiguous. V lost 0 bases to trimming and J lost 6 bases, with 15 bases between them. The CDR3 runs 15 residues. CDR1 is MNHEY, CDR2 SMNVEV, per germline (reference sequence). The CDR3 is CASSLSYRLTGEQYF. CDR3 coding DNA: TGTGCCAGCAGTTTATCGTACCGACTCACCGGCGAGCAGTACTTC.

Only a few counts were recorded for this clone. The chain employs TRBV9 and TRBJ1-6; TRBD1 matches 7 bases. V dropped 0 bases and J dropped 7; count of bases not matched to a gene: 4. CDR3 length equals 15 residues. Germline V gives CDR1 SGDLS, CDR2 YYNGEE. The CDR3 protein is CASSVGQGSNSPLHF. Here the CDR3 DNA reads TGTGCCAGCAGCGTAGGACAGGGCTCAAATTCACCCCTCCACTTT.

This clone came up once. V is TRBV30 and J is TRBJ1-1; D unclear. V was clipped by 0 bases and J by 0 bases, with 5 bases between them. The CDR3 consists of 13 residues. In germline, CDR1 is GTSNPN, CDR2 SVGIG (reference sequence). The CDR3 loop is CAWSVLVNTEAFF. The CDR3 bases are TGTGCCTGGAGTGTTTTAGTGAACACTGAAGCTTTCTTT. The entire variable domain, with the rest obtained from reference TRBV30 and TRBJ1-1, is as follows: SQTIHQWPATLVQPVGSPLSLECTVEGTSNPNLYWYRQAAGRGLQLLFYSVGIGQISSEVPQNLSASRPQDRQFILSSKKLLLSDSGFYLCAWSVLVNTEAFFGQGTRLTVV.

This clone was counted only a few times. The chain is built from TRBV29-1 and TRBJ2-2; TRBD2 is a possible D gene (6 bases). This CDR3 has 14 amino acids. Trimming took off 7 bases at V and 6 bases at J, with 18 bases between the two ends. Germline CDR1 reads SQVTM; CDR2 reads ANQGSEA. This CDR3 reads CSATRAGIAGELFF. CDR3 in DNA: TGCAGCGCCACTCGGGCGGGGATCGCCGGGGAGCTGTTTTTT.

V usage is TRBV7-9 and J usage is TRBJ2-7; a possible D gene is TRBD1 (7 bases). V was trimmed by 5 bases and J by 9 bases, leaving 14 bases between them. Germline V gives CDR1 SEHNR, CDR2 FQNEAQ (reference sequence). This CDR3 spans 12 amino acids. CDR3 sequence reads: CASSPQGGRQYF. CDR3 nucleotide sequence: TGTGCCAGCAGCCCCCAGGGGGGTAGGCAGTACTTC.

The CDR3 spells CSASGSNEQFF. CDR3 nucleotide sequence: TGCAGTGCGAGCGGGTCAAATGAGCAGTTCTTC. The chain employs TRBV20-1 and TRBJ2-1; maybe TRBD2 (6 bases). With 6 bases removed from V and 7 bases from J, the gap between germline ends came to 10 bases. Germline lookup yields CDR1 DFQATT and CDR2 SNEGSKA (reference sequence). The CDR3 consists of 11 residues.

The rearrangement links TRBV9 to TRBJ2-4, with D unresolved. Germline V CDR1 and CDR2: SGDLS, YYNGEE. V shed 10 bases and J shed 7 bases, with 6 bases lying between them. The CDR3 has 9 amino acids. DNA of the CDR3: TGTGCCCTGGGGAACATTCAGTACTTC. Amino acids: CALGNIQYF.

This chain joins TRBV7-9 and TRBJ1-5; tentatively, D is TRBD1 (5 bases). This CDR3 has 14 residues. Germline-derived CDR1 and CDR2 are SEHNR and FQNEAQ (reference sequence). V gave up 1 base and J gave up 1 base, with 5 bases separating them. CDR3 amino acids: CASSLGQSNQPQHF. CDR3 nucleotides: TGTGCCAGCAGCTTAGGACAGAGCAATCAGCCCCAGCATTTT.

This clone was found a few times. The chain uses TRBV13 and TRBJ2-3; D uncertain. Between the trimmed V and J ends, which lost 0 bases and 3 bases, there was a span of 19 bases. Germline assignment: CDR1 PRHDT and CDR2 FYEKMQ (reference sequence). The CDR3 covers 18 residues. CDR3 sequence (DNA): TGTGCCAGCAGCTTAGGATCTCTCGCACAAAAGCAGACAGATACGCAGTATTTT. Amino acid sequence: CASSLGSLAQKQTDTQYF. The whole variable domain, filled in from reference TRBV13 and TRBJ2-3, reads AAGVIQSPRHLIKEKRETATLKCYPIPRHDTVYWYQQGPGQDPQFLISFYEKMQSDKGSIPDRFSAQQFSDYHSELNMSSLELGDSALYFCASSLGSLAQKQTDTQYFGPGTRLTVL.

V and J are TRBV10-3 and TRBJ2-2; 7 bases fit TRBD2. Trimming removed 1 base from V and 1 base from J; junction bases left unmatched: 9. In germline, CDR1 is ENHRY, CDR2 SYGVKD. This CDR3 is 18 amino acids long. CDR3 sequence reads: CAISELARTSLNTGELFF. CDR3 sequence (DNA): TGTGCCATCAGTGAGTTGGCCCGGACTAGTTTGAACACCGGGGAGCTGTTTTTT.

The chain couples TRBV30 to TRBJ1-5; D is uncertain. V dropped 2 bases and J dropped 4 bases, with 9 bases sitting between them. CDR1 is GTSNPN, CDR2 SVGIG, per germline (reference sequence). The CDR3 sequence is 13 residues long. CDR3 sequence (DNA): TGTGCCTGGAGTCCCTCACTAAATCAGCCCCAGCATTTT. Amino acid sequence: CAWSPSLNQPQHF.

The chain joins TRBV7-2 to TRBJ1-1, with TRBD1 as a possible D gene (6 bases). CDR1 and CDR2 (germline): SGHTA, FQGNSA. V was clipped by 4 bases and J by 5 bases, with 11 bases between them. This CDR3 is 13 amino acids long. In DNA, the CDR3 is TGTGCCAGCAGCTCCCACCAGGGGACTGAAGCTTTCTTT. It codes for CASSSHQGTEAFF.

This chain connects TRBV6-1 to TRBJ2-2; 7 bases are a match to TRBD2. The CDR3 is 14 amino acids. The trim removed 5 bases at V and 5 bases at J, leaving 5 bases unmatched. CDR1 and CDR2 from the germline V gene are MNHNS and SASEGT. The CDR3 loop is CASSRLAETGELFF. In nucleotides, the CDR3 is TGTGCCAGCAGTAGGCTAGCGGAAACCGGGGAGCTGTTTTTT.

This clone turned up a few times. The V gene is TRBV23-1, the J gene TRBJ2-7; a possible D gene is TRBD2 (5 bases). TRBV23-1 is an ORF; its function is uncertain. Trimming removed 3 bases from V and 0 bases from J, with 9 bases in between. The CDR3 is made up of 14 amino acids. The CDR3 sequence: CASSQSGLSYEQYF. Here the CDR3 DNA reads TGCGCCAGCAGTCAGTCCGGACTCTCCTACGAGCAGTACTTC.

This clone was picked up a small number of times. V usage is TRBV14 and J usage is TRBJ1-4; D is undetermined. The CDR3 runs 11 residues. Germline assignment: CDR1 SGHDN and CDR2 FVKESK. V was trimmed by 3 bases and J by 8 bases, leaving 4 bases between them. The CDR3, as DNA: TGTGCCAGCAGCCATCAAGAAAAACTGTTTTTT. This gives the protein CASSHQEKLFF.

The chain is built from TRBV7-2 and TRBJ1-1, with TRBD1 as a possible D gene (6 bases). V gave up 6 bases and J gave up 4 bases, with 18 bases separating them. The CDR3 is 15 residues long. Germline V lookup: CDR1 SGHTA, CDR2 FQGNSA. The CDR3 DNA is TGTGCCAGCAGGCTAGACTGGGGGGCGAGCACTGAAGCTTTCTTT. It encodes CASRLDWGASTEAFF.

V gene TRBV29-1 combines with J gene TRBJ2-7, with D unclear. The ends were cut back, 7 bases at V and 7 bases at J, with 17 bases in the middle. The CDR3 extends over 12 amino acids. CDR1 SQVTM and CDR2 ANQGSEA come from the germline V gene. DNA for the CDR3: TGCAGCGCCGCCCCCACCCTGGGGGAGCAGTACTTC. This translates into CSAAPTLGEQYF.

The DNA of the CDR3 is TGTGCCTGGATCGGGACACACGGGGAGCAGTACTTC. Translated, it gives CAWIGTHGEQYF. The chain uses TRBV30 and TRBJ2-7, with D perhaps matching TRBD1 (6 bases). Trimming removed 4 bases from V and 7 bases from J, with 14 bases in between. The germline gives CDR1 GTSNPN, CDR2 SVGIG (reference sequence). This CDR3 comprises 12 residues. Together with reference TRBV30 and TRBJ2-7, the CDR3 gives the full variable domain: SQTIHQWPATLVQPVGSPLSLECTVEGTSNPNLYWYRQAAGRGLQLLFYSVGIGQISSEVPQNLSASRPQDRQFILSSKKLLLSDSGFYLCAWIGTHGEQYFGPGTRLTVT.

This clone was seen only once. The V and J genes are TRBV2 and TRBJ2-3, with TRBD2 identical over 7 bases. Germline assignment: CDR1 SNHLY and CDR2 FYNNEI. The CDR3 contains 13 residues. V was clipped by 6 bases and J by 8 bases; unmatched bases: 8. The CDR3, as DNA: TGTGCCAGCAGGGGAGGGGCCCAGAGTACGCAGTATTTT. This translates into CASRGGAQSTQYF.

The chain recombines TRBV5-1 with TRBJ1-4; the D gene is possibly TRBD1 (5 bases). The germline V gene has CDR1 SGHRS and CDR2 YFSETQ. Trimming cost V 6 bases and J 5 bases, with 20 bases left between them. The CDR3 extends over 16 amino acids. As DNA, the CDR3 is TGCGCCAGCAAACGGACCCTATCGGGGCCGAATGAAAAACTGTTTTTT. It codes for CASKRTLSGPNEKLFF.

This clone is medium-sized by share. The J gene is TRBJ2-6, the V gene TRBV11-1; D gene ambiguous. Germline CDR1 and CDR2: SGHAT and FQDESV (reference sequence). The CDR3 has 18 residues. V was shortened by 3 bases and J by 4 bases, with 19 bases between the two germline ends. As DNA, the CDR3 is TGTGCCAGCAGCTTGAATACACTATCCGGAGTGGGGGCCAACGTCCTGACTTTC. Its translation: CASSLNTLSGVGANVLTF.

The chain recombines TRBV30 with TRBJ1-5; D perhaps matches TRBD1 (6 bases). With 2 bases removed from V and 6 bases from J, the gap between germline ends came to 11 bases. The CDR3 length is 13 residues. CDR1 and CDR2 from the germline V gene are GTSNPN and SVGIG (reference sequence). CDR3 bases: TGTGCCTGGAGTCCTACAGGGCCTCAGCCCCAGCATTTT. It codes for CAWSPTGPQPQHF.

This sequence joins TRBV6-5 and TRBJ1-4, with 8 nucleotides matching TRBD1. After removal of 8 bases from V and 5 bases from J, the junction contained 4 bases not matched to a gene. The CDR3 covers 13 residues. Germline V gene lookup returns CDR1 MNHEY and CDR2 SVGAGI. The CDR3 coding sequence is TGTGCCAGCGGGCGACAGGGGAATGAAAAACTGTTTTTT. It encodes CASGRQGNEKLFF.

The gene calls are TRBV30 and TRBJ2-7; D may be TRBD1 (6 bases). V gave up 4 bases and J gave up 1 base, with 14 bases separating them. Germline V lookup: CDR1 GTSNPN, CDR2 SVGIG (reference sequence). The CDR3 loop spans 14 amino acids. CDR3 loop: CAWNPRGKSYEQYF. In DNA form, the CDR3 reads TGTGCCTGGAACCCGAGGGGGAAGTCCTACGAGCAGTACTTC. Complete variable domain (other parts from reference TRBV30 and TRBJ2-7): SQTIHQWPATLVQPVGSPLSLECTVEGTSNPNLYWYRQAAGRGLQLLFYSVGIGQISSEVPQNLSASRPQDRQFILSSKKLLLSDSGFYLCAWNPRGKSYEQYFGPGTRLTVT.

The chain is built from TRBV11-2 and TRBJ2-7; 8 bases fit TRBD1. Germline V gene lookup returns CDR1 SGHAT and CDR2 FQNNGV. The ends lost 5 bases at V and 6 bases at J; junction bases unmatched: 9. This CDR3 is built from 14 residues. Here the CDR3 DNA reads TGTGCCAGCAGCCCGGGACAGGTCCCGGGCGAGCAGTACTTC. This translates into CASSPGQVPGEQYF.

The chain couples TRBV5-1 to TRBJ1-5; D uncertain. The germline CDR1 and CDR2 sequences are SGHRS and YFSETQ. The ends were cut back, 3 bases at V and 0 bases at J, with 7 bases in the middle. The CDR3 totals 14 residues. CDR3 region: CASSSGPSNQPQHF. CDR3 bases: TGCGCCAGCAGCTCAGGACCTAGCAATCAGCCCCAGCATTTT.

V and J are TRBV9 and TRBJ2-3, with D possibly TRBD1 on 6 matching bases. The CDR3 totals 15 residues. Between the trimmed V and J ends, which lost 2 bases and 4 bases, there was a span of 14 bases. Per germline, CDR1 SGDLS and CDR2 YYNGEE. The CDR3 nucleotides are TGTGCCAGCAGCGTGCAGGGGCTCATGTCAGATACGCAGTATTTT. Amino acid sequence: CASSVQGLMSDTQYF.